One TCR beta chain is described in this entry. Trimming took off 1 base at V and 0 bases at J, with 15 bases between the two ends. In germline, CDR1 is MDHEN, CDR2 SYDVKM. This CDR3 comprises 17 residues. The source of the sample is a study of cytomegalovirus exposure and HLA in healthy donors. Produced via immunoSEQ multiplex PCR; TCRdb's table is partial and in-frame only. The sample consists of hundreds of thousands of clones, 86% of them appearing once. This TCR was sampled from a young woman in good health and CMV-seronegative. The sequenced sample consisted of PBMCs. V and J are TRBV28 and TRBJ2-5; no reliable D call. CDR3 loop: CASSLYPPAADQETQYF. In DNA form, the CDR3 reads TGTGCCAGCAGTTTATATCCCCCTGCGGCAGACCAAGAGACCCAGTACTTC. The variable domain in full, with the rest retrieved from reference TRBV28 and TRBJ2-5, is DVKVTQSSRYLVKRTGEKVFLECVQDMDHENMFWYRQDPGLGLRLIYFSYDVKMKEKGDIPEGYSVSREKKERFSLILESASTNQTSMYLCASSLYPPAADQETQYFGPGTRLLVL.